These 24 T cell receptor beta chains share one sample of origin, sequenced in a study of CD4 T cells in relation to SARS-CoV-2 and coronaviruses. Libraries were prepared by immunoSEQ multiplex PCR; TCRdb keeps only in-frame clonotypes and omits some of them. The repertoire holds around 11,000 clones, with about 90% as singletons. The specimen sequenced was naive CD4+ T cells from PBMCs. Noted subset: naive CD4+ T cells isolated by negative enrichment. The receptors shown here come from an adult with COVID-19.

The V call is TRBV5-5, the J call TRBJ1-2; the D is unclear. Germline CDR1 reads SGHKS; CDR2 reads YYEKEE (reference sequence). CDR3 size: 13 residues. Trimming stripped 4 bases from V and 0 bases from J, with 7 bases between. The CDR3 region is CASSHQANYGYTF. In DNA form, the CDR3 reads TGTGCCAGCAGCCACCAAGCTAACTATGGCTACACCTTC.

J is TRBJ1-1 and V is TRBV10-3, with D possibly matching TRBD1 (6 bases). CDR3 size: 16 residues. The V gene lost 3 bases and the J gene lost 1 base, with 15 bases spanning the gap. In germline, CDR1 is ENHRY, CDR2 SYGVKD. The CDR3 nucleotides read TGTGCCATCAGTGAAGGCCAGGGGAAGCGGAACACTGAAGCTTTCTTT. Residues: CAISEGQGKRNTEAFF.

The rearrangement uses TRBV6-5 and TRBJ2-1; TRBD1 aligns across 10 bases. The germline gives CDR1 MNHEY, CDR2 SVGAGI. The length of the CDR3 is 15 residues. V trimming: 4 bases; J trimming: 4 bases; junction bases outside the gene matches: 4. CDR3 residues: CASSSRQGAYNEQFF. The CDR3 nucleotides are TGTGCCAGCAGTTCCCGACAGGGGGCATACAATGAGCAGTTCTTC.

The chain has TRBV15 and TRBJ2-7; 9 bases are a match to TRBD2. The V and J ends lost 3 bases and 6 bases, in that order; junction bases with no gene match: 15. The CDR3 has 17 amino acids. Germline V gene data show CDR1 as LNHNV and CDR2 as YYDKDF (reference sequence). The chain's CDR3 is CATSRNPGGGGAREQYF. CDR3 nucleotide sequence: TGTGCCACCAGCAGGAATCCGGGAGGCGGGGGGGCCCGCGAGCAGTACTTC.

This clone turned up a few times. This chain uses TRBV25-1 with TRBJ1-6, with a weak D call TRBD1 (6 bases). Germline lookup yields CDR1 MGHDK and CDR2 SYGVNS. CDR3 length equals 15 residues. With 2 bases removed from V and 7 bases from J, the gap between germline ends came to 12 bases. Here the CDR3 DNA reads TGTGCCAGCAGTGAAGGAGACAGGCCGAATTCACCCCTCCACTTT. Translation gives CASSEGDRPNSPLHF.

CDR3 protein: CSAKDRAGYTF. CDR3 nucleotide sequence: TGCAGTGCTAAGGACAGGGCTGGCTACACCTTC. The V call is TRBV20-1, the J call TRBJ1-2; TRBD1 matches at 8 bases. This CDR3 is 11 amino acids long. Germline V gene lookup returns CDR1 DFQATT and CDR2 SNEGSKA (reference sequence). The trim removed 4 bases at V and 7 bases at J, leaving 2 bases unmatched.

The CDR3 nucleotides read TGTGCCAGCAGCTTTAACCCCCTGGGAAACATTCAGTACTTC. This gives the protein CASSFNPLGNIQYF. This sequence joins TRBV7-2 and TRBJ2-4, with no clear D. Germline V gene data show CDR1 as SGHTA and CDR2 as FQGNSA. V was shortened by 3 bases and J by 6 bases, with 12 bases between the two germline ends. The CDR3 is made up of 14 amino acids.

The chain recombines TRBV25-1 with TRBJ1-4, with 9 bases aligning to TRBD1. The CDR3 loop spans 15 amino acids. In germline, CDR1 is MGHDK, CDR2 SYGVNS. The junction had 6 bases not matched to a gene; V was cut back by 4 bases and J by 6 bases. CDR3 loop: CASSAPGTGYEKLFF. The CDR3 DNA reads TGTGCCAGCAGTGCCCCCGGGACAGGGTATGAAAAACTGTTTTTT.

V gene TRBV7-9 combines with J gene TRBJ2-5, with D possibly matching TRBD1 (6 bases). This CDR3 has 14 residues. CDR1 SEHNR and CDR2 FQNEAQ come from the germline V gene (reference sequence). V lost 5 bases and J 2 bases, leaving 12 bases between the germline ends. The CDR3, as DNA: TGTGCCAGCAGCCGGAGGACAGAACAAGAGACCCAGTACTTC. As protein: CASSRRTEQETQYF.

The chain uses TRBV6-1 and TRBJ1-1; TRBD1 matches 9 bases. Unmatched junction bases numbered 17, after V lost 4 bases and J lost 11 bases. This CDR3 spans 16 amino acids. The germline gives CDR1 MNHNS, CDR2 SASEGT. The CDR3 region is CASSAGGKGQGVTAFF. In DNA form, the CDR3 reads TGTGCCAGCAGTGCGGGTGGCAAGGGACAGGGAGTTACGGCTTTCTTT.

The rearrangement uses TRBV27 and TRBJ1-4, with TRBD1 matching 9 bases. CDR1 is MNHEY and CDR2 is SMNVEV in the germline V gene (reference sequence). The length of the CDR3 is 15 residues. With V trimmed by 5 bases and J by 5 bases, 6 bases remained unmatched. In nucleotides, the CDR3 is TGTGCCAGCAGTCCCTGGACAGGGGAAAATGAAAAACTGTTTTTT. This translates into CASSPWTGENEKLFF.

Written as DNA, the CDR3 is TGTGCCAGCAGCCAAGCGGCGGGAGGCTACACCTTC. Its protein is CASSQAAGGYTF. The rearrangement uses TRBV4-2 and TRBJ1-2; no clear D. Germline assignment: CDR1 LGHNA and CDR2 YNFKEQ. Trimming pared 1 base from V and 8 bases from J, leaving 8 bases between. The CDR3 length is 12 residues.

Worth noting for this clone: Germline and junction disagree at one end, which may indicate a read error. The genes are TRBV10-1 and TRBJ2-5; TRBD1 matches 10 bases. Germline values: CDR1 WNHNN, CDR2 SYGVQD (reference sequence). The length of the CDR3 is 15 residues. The CDR3 here is CASREKTGGQKTQYF. The DNA for the CDR3 is TGCGCCAGCAGAGAAAAGACAGGGGGCCAAAAGACCCAGTACTTC.

The sample holds a few counts of this clone. The chain employs TRBV3-1 (or the pseudogene TRBV3-2) and TRBJ1-6, with 9 bases identical to TRBD1. Trimming cost V 10 bases and J 4 bases; bases outside gene matches: 8. Germline V lookup: CDR1 LGHDT, CDR2 YNNKEL (reference sequence). The CDR3 is made up of 15 amino acids. The CDR3 region is CANRVQGAYNSPLHF. The CDR3 DNA reads TGTGCCAACAGAGTACAGGGGGCGTATAATTCACCCCTCCACTTT.

This rearrangement joins TRBV27 to TRBJ1-1, with a weak D call TRBD1 (5 bases). Germline CDR1 and CDR2: MNHEY and SMNVEV (reference sequence). The CDR3 consists of 13 residues. Between the trimmed V and J ends, which lost 6 bases and 4 bases, there was a span of 12 bases. The CDR3 DNA follows: TGTGCCAGCAGGCGGGGGTCGGGCACTGAAGCTTTCTTT. The encoded protein is CASRRGSGTEAFF.

The chain carries TRBV19 and TRBJ2-3; the D gene is possibly TRBD2 (5 bases). V lost 5 bases and J lost 4, with 13 bases in between. Germline V gene lookup returns CDR1 LNHDA and CDR2 SQIVND (reference sequence). The CDR3 has 14 residues. The CDR3 DNA sequence: TGTGCCAGTAGTCGCCTAACTAGTGCAGATACGCAGTATTTT. It translates to CASSRLTSADTQYF.

The V and J genes are TRBV7-2 and TRBJ2-1; TRBD1 matches at 7 bases. This CDR3 comprises 14 residues. Germline-derived CDR1 and CDR2 are SGHTA and FQGNSA. J lost 7 bases, V lost 6 bases, and 9 bases had no gene match. This CDR3 reads CASRSNRGSNEQFF. The CDR3 DNA reads TGTGCCAGCAGATCGAACAGGGGAAGTAATGAGCAGTTCTTC.

This clone was seen a single time. The chain recombines TRBV3-1 (or the pseudogene TRBV3-2) with TRBJ2-1; TRBD1 matches 7 bases. Germline CDR1 reads LGHDT; CDR2 reads YNNKEL (reference sequence). J lost 7 bases, V lost 4 bases, and 1 base had no gene match. The CDR3 loop spans 12 amino acids. The CDR3 here is CASSRTGNEQFF. CDR3 DNA sequence: TGTGCCAGCAGCCGGACAGGAAATGAGCAGTTCTTC.

The V and J genes are TRBV2 and TRBJ1-4; D is ambiguous. This CDR3 is built from 14 residues. Trimming pared 6 bases from V and 3 bases from J, leaving 11 bases between. Germline CDR1 is SNHLY and CDR2 is FYNNEI. The DNA for the CDR3 is TGTGCCAGCAGCAAGTTTTTGCCTAATGAAAAACTGTTTTTT. This codes for CASSKFLPNEKLFF.

The genes are TRBV2 and TRBJ1-5; 9 nucleotides line up with TRBD1. CDR1 is SNHLY, CDR2 FYNNEI, per germline. The V gene end was trimmed by 3 bases and the J gene end by 3 bases; junction bases not matched to a gene: 3. The CDR3 covers 15 residues. CDR3 loop: CASSEWTGANQPQHF. The CDR3 DNA is TGTGCCAGCAGTGAGTGGACAGGGGCCAATCAGCCCCAGCATTTT.

The V and J genes are TRBV2 and TRBJ1-5; unclear D gene. This CDR3 comprises 14 residues. The germline V gene encodes CDR1 SNHLY and CDR2 FYNNEI. V lost 0 bases and J lost 4, with 7 bases in between. The CDR3 spells CASSEAAQNQPQHF. Written as DNA, the CDR3 is TGTGCCAGCAGTGAAGCCGCGCAAAATCAGCCCCAGCATTTT.

This sequence joins TRBV19 and TRBJ2-6; TRBD1 matches at 9 bases. The CDR3 is 19 amino acids. Germline values: CDR1 LNHDA, CDR2 SQIVND (reference sequence). The J segment lost 0 bases and the V segment lost 3 bases, leaving 9 bases of the junction unmatched. In nucleotides, the CDR3 is TGTGCCAGTAGTATTAAAGGACAGGGGCCCACCTCTGGGGCCAACGTCCTGACTTTC. Protein: CASSIKGQGPTSGANVLTF.

The table lists this clone with a count of one. The V and J genes are TRBV6-5 and TRBJ2-7, with D unclear. The CDR3 has 15 residues. V was shortened by 0 bases and J by 1 base, with 10 bases between the two germline ends. Germline V gene data show CDR1 as MNHEY and CDR2 as SVGAGI. The CDR3 DNA is TGTGCCAGCAGTTACTCCCTTGCCACTTCCTACGAGCAGTACTTC. Encoded protein: CASSYSLATSYEQYF.

The V gene is TRBV21-1, the J gene TRBJ1-6. TRBV21-1 constitutes a pseudogene. The length of the CDR3 is 15 residues. CDR3: CASSHWAANNSPLHF. Written as DNA, the CDR3 is TGTGCCAGCAGTCATTGGGCAGCGAATAATTCACCCCTCCACTTT.